The clone carrying this TCR beta chain was recorded at least ten times. The V gene lost 2 bases and the J gene lost 8 bases, with 15 bases spanning the gap. CDR1 and CDR2 from the germline V gene are MNHEY and SVGAGI. The CDR3 totals 15 residues. These data originate in a study of early T cells in non-severe SARS-CoV-2 infection. One entry per CDR3 protein, called by TCRdb with MiXCR from the 5' RACE reads. The table lists some 98,000 distinct CDR3 sequences, about 11% of them singletons. Sequencing was performed on whole blood. This TCR was recovered from an adult who was a healthcare worker with PCR-confirmed SARS-CoV-2 infection or an uninfected control (not recorded which). The gene calls are TRBV6-5 and TRBJ1-4, with D perhaps matching TRBD1 (6 bases). The CDR3 here is CASSYSWGRREKLFF. CDR3 in DNA: TGTGCCAGCAGTTACAGCTGGGGGCGAAGGGAAAAACTGTTTTTT.